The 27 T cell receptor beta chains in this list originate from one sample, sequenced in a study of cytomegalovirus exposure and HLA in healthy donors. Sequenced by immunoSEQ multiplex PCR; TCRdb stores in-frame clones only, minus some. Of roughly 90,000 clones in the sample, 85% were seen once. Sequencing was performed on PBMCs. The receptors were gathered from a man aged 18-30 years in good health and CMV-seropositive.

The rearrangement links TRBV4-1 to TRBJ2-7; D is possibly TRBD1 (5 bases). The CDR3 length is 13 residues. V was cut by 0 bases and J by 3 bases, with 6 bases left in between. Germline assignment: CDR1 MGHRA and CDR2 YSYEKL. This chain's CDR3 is CASSQDRGYEQYF. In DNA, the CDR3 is TGCGCCAGCAGCCAAGATAGGGGCTACGAGCAGTACTTC.

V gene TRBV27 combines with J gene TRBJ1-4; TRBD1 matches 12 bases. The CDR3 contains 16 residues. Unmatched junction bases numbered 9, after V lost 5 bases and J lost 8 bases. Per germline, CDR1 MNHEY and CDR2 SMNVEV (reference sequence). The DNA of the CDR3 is TGTGCCAGCAGTACCGGGACAGGGGGCATTGGGGAAAAACTGTTTTTT. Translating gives CASSTGTGGIGEKLFF.

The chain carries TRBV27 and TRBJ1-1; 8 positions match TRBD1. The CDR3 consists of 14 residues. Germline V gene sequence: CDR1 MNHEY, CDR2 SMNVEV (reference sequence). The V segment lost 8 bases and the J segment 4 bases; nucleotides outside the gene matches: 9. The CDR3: CASLGQGAGTEAFF. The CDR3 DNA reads TGTGCCAGCCTTGGCCAGGGGGCTGGCACTGAAGCTTTCTTT.

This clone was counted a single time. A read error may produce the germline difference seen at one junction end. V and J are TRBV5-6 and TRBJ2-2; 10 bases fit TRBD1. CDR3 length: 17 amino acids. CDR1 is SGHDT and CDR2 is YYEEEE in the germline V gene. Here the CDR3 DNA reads TGTGCCAGCAGCCCAACCGGGACAGGGGAAGAACACCGGGGAGCTGTTTTT. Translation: CASSPTGTGEEHRGAVF. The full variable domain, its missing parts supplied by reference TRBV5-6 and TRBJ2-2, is DAGVTQSPTHLIKTRGQQVTLRCSPKSGHDTVSWYQQALGQGPQFIFQYYEEEERQRGNFPDRFSGHQFPNYSSELNVNALLLGDSALYLCASSPTGTGEEHRGAVFGEGSRLTVL.

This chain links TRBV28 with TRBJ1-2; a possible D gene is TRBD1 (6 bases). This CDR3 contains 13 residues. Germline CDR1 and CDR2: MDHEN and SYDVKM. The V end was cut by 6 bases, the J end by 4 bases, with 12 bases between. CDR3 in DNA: TGTGCCAGCAGAAGGACAGCGAGCTATGGCTACACCTTC. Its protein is CASRRTASYGYTF.

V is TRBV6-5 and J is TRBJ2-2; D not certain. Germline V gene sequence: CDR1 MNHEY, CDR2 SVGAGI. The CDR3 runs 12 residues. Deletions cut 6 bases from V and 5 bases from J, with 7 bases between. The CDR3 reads CASRHDTGELFF. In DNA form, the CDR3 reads TGTGCCAGCAGACACGATACCGGGGAGCTGTTTTTT.

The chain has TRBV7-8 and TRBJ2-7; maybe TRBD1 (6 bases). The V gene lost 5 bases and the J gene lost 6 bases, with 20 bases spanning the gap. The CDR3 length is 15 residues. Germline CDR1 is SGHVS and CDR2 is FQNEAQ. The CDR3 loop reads CASSPMGLTGTEQYF. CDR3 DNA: TGTGCCAGCAGCCCAATGGGATTGACAGGAACCGAGCAGTACTTC.

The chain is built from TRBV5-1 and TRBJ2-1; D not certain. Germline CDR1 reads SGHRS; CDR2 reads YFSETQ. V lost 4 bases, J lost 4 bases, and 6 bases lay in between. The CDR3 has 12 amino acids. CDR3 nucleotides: TGCGCCAGCAGCCACGGGTACAATGAGCAGTTCTTC. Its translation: CASSHGYNEQFF. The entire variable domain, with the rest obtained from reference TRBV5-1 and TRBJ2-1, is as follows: KAGVTQTPRYLIKTRGQQVTLSCSPISGHRSVSWYQQTPGQGLQFLFEYFSETQRNKGNFPGRFSGRQFSNSRSEMNVSTLELGDSALYLCASSHGYNEQFFGPGTRLTVL.

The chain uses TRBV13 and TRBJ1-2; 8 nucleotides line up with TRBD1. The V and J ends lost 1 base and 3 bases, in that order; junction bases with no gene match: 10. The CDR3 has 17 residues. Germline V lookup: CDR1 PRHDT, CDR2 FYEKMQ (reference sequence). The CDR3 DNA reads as TGTGCCAGCAGCTTAGAGCTCTCCGGGACAGGCGACTATGGCTACACCTTC. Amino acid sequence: CASSLELSGTGDYGYTF.

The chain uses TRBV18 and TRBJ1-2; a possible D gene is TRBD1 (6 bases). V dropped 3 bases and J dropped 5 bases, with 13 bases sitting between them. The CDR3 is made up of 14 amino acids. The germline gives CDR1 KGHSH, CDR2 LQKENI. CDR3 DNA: TGTGCCAGCTCACCGGCGGGGGCTGTTTATGGCTACACCTTC. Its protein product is CASSPAGAVYGYTF.

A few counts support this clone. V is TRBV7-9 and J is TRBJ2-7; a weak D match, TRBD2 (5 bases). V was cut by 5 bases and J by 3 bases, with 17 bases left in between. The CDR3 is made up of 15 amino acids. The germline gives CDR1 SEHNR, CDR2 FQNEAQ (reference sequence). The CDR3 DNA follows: TGTGCCAGCAGCCTTGACCGAAAAGGGAGCTACGAGCAGTACGTC. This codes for CASSLDRKGSYEQYV.

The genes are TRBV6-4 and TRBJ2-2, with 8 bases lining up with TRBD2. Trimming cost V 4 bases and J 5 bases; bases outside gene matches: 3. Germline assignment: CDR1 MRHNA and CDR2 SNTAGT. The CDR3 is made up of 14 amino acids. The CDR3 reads CASSGSGSTGELFF. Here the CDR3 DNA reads TGTGCCAGCAGTGGGAGCGGGAGTACCGGGGAGCTGTTTTTT.

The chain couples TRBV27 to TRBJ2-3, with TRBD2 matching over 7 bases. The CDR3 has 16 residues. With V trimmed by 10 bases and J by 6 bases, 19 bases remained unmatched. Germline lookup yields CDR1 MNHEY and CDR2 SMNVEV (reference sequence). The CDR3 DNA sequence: TGTGCCACCAGGGACTACGGGAGAGGTATAGCGGATACGCAGTATTTT. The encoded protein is CATRDYGRGIADTQYF.

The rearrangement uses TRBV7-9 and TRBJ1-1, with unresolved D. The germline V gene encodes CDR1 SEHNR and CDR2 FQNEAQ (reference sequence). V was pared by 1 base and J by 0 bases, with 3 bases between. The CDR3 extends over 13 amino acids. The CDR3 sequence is CASSLVLNTEAFF. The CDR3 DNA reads TGTGCCAGCAGCTTAGTCTTGAACACTGAAGCTTTCTTT.

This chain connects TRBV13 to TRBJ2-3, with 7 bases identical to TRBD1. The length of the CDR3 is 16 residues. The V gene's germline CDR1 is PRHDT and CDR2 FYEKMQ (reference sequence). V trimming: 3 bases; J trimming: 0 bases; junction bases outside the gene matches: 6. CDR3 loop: CASSFPGTASTDTQYF. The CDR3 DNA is TGTGCCAGCAGCTTCCCCGGGACAGCTAGCACAGATACGCAGTATTTT.

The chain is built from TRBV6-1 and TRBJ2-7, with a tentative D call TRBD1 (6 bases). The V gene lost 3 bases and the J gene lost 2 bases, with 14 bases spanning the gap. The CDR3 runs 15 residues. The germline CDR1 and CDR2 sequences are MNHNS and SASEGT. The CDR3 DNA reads TGTGCCAGCAGTGATCGAGGGGGTGGTACCTACGAGCAGTACGTC. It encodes CASSDRGGGTYEQYV.

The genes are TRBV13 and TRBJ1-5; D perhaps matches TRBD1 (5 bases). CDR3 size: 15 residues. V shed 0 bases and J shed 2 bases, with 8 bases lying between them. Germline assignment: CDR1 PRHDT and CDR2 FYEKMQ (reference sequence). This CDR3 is CASSLGRGGNQPQHF. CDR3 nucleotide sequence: TGTGCCAGCAGCTTAGGAAGGGGCGGCAATCAGCCCCAGCATTTT.

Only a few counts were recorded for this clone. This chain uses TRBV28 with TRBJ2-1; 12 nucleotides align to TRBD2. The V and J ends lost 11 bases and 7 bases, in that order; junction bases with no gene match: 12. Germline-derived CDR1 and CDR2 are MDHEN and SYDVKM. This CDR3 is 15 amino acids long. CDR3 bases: TGTGCCTGGAAGCCGGGACTAGCGGGCATAAATGAGCAGTTCTTC. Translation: CAWKPGLAGINEQFF.

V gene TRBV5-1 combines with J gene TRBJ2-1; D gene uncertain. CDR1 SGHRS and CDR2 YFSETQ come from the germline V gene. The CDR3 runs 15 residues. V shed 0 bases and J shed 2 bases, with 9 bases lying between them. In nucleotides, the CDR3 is TGCGCCAGCAGCTTGGATGGCACAACCTACAATGAGCAGTTCTTC. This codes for CASSLDGTTYNEQFF.

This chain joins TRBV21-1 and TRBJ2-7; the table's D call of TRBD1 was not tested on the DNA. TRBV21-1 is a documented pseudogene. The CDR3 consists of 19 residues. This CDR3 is CASSKEVGRGRSCEYEQYF. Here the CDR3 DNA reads TGTGCCAGCAGCAAAGAGGTCGGCAGGGGCAGATCTTGCGAATACGAGCAGTACTTC.

This chain's CDR3 is CASSDFGQGGGYTF. CDR3 bases: TGTGCCAGCAGTGATTTCGGCCAGGGCGGAGGCTACACCTTC. The genes are TRBV6-1 and TRBJ1-2; the D gene is possibly TRBD1 (5 bases). The ends were cut back, 3 bases at V and 8 bases at J, with 16 bases in the middle. Per germline, CDR1 MNHNS and CDR2 SASEGT. This CDR3 region has 14 residues.

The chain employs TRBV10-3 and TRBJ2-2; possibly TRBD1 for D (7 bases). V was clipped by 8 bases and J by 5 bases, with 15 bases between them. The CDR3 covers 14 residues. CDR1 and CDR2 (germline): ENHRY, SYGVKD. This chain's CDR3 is CAIGGTERTGELFF. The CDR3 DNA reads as TGTGCCATCGGCGGGACAGAAAGGACCGGGGAGCTGTTTTTT.

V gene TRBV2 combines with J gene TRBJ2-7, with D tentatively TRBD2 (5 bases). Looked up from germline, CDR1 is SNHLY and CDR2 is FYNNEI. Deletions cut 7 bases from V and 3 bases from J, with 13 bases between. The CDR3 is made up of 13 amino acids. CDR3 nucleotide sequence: TGTGCCAGCAAGATCCAGCGGAGCTACGAGCAGTACGTC. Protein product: CASKIQRSYEQYV.

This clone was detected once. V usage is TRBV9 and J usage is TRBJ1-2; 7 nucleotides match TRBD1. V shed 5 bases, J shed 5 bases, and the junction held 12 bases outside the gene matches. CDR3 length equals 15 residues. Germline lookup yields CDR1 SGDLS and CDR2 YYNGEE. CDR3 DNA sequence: TGTGCCAGCAGTCCTGGGGGGACAGACGGATATGGCTACACCTTC. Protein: CASSPGGTDGYGYTF.

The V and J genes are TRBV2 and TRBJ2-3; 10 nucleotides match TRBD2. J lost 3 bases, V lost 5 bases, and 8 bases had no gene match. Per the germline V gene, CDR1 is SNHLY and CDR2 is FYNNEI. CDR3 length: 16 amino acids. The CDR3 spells CASSRGLADGTDTQYF. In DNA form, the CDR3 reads TGTGCCAGCAGTCGTGGACTAGCGGACGGGACAGATACGCAGTATTTT.

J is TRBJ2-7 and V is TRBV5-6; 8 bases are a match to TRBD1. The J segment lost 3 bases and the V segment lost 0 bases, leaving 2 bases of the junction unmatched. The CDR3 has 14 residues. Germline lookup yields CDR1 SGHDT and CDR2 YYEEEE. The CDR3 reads CASSLGQGLYEQYV. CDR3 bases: TGTGCCAGCAGCTTGGGACAGGGGCTCTACGAGCAGTACGTC.

This chain's CDR3 is CASSSSSGRNSYNEQFF. The CDR3 DNA reads TGTGCCAGCAGCTCTTCTAGCGGGAGGAACTCCTACAATGAGCAGTTCTTC. J is TRBJ2-1 and V is TRBV11-1; 11 bases match TRBD2. Losses at the gene ends were 4 bases for V and 0 bases for J; bases not matched to a gene: 5. The CDR3 loop spans 17 amino acids. The germline gives CDR1 SGHAT, CDR2 FQDESV (reference sequence).